This note documents a single T cell receptor (beta chain) sequence. The target antigen is unknown. This entry belongs to a study of cytomegalovirus exposure and HLA in healthy donors. Study observations and caveats: Indistinguishable V segments such as TRBV6-2 and TRBV6-3 were excluded.

60 Vbeta and 13 Jbeta primers were used in PCR. Sequencing used immunoSEQ multiplex PCR; TCRdb keeps in-frame clones, though not all of them. The sample contains tens of thousands of clones, under 85% of which appear only once. Germline assignment: CDR1 LNHDA and CDR2 SQIVND (reference sequence). Between the trimmed V and J ends, which lost 6 bases and 5 bases, there was a span of 10 bases. The CDR3 consists of 12 residues. This chain joins TRBV19 and TRBJ1-2; D is possibly TRBD1 (5 bases). This clonotype was sampled from a woman aged 40 to 50 in good health and CMV-seronegative. Material: PBMCs. Written as DNA, the CDR3 is TGTGCCAGTAGAGGGGTGCGATATGGCTACACCTTC. Protein sequence: CASRGVRYGYTF.